The 32 T cell receptor beta chains below all came from one sample that was sequenced in a study of shared clonotypes between healthy human individuals. Assay: immunoSEQ multiplex PCR; the TCRdb copy retains only in-frame clones and omits some. The sample shows about 1.1 million clones, approximately 75% of them seen only once. The specimen sequenced was memory CD4+ T cells from PBMCs. As to subset: CD45RA-negative fraction. The receptors stem from a man between 18 and 35 years old in good health. Some clones in this sample may be carry-over from other donors' samples.

This clone has a handful of counts. The chain combines TRBV5-8 with TRBJ2-1; D remains unclear. Trimming shortened V by 0 bases and J by 10 bases, and 5 bases separated the two germline ends. This CDR3 is 11 amino acids long. In germline, CDR1 is SGHTS, CDR2 YDEGEE. Here the CDR3 reads CASSLVVEQFF. CDR3 nucleotides: TGTGCCAGCAGCTTGGTTGTAGAGCAGTTCTTC.

The chain recombines TRBV11-1 with TRBJ2-2; the match to TRBD2 covers 7 bases. With V trimmed by 5 bases and J by 0 bases, 9 bases remained unmatched. CDR1 SGHAT and CDR2 FQDESV come from the germline V gene (reference sequence). The CDR3 is made up of 17 amino acids. This chain's CDR3 is CASSPRGGRANTGELFF. The CDR3 DNA is TGTGCCAGCAGCCCCAGAGGCGGGAGAGCGAACACCGGGGAGCTGTTTTTT.

The chain couples TRBV9 to TRBJ2-7; perhaps TRBD1 as D (7 bases). The CDR3 spans 13 residues. Germline loops: CDR1 SGDLS, CDR2 YYNGEE. Trimming stripped 3 bases from V and 10 bases from J, with 17 bases between. CDR3 in amino acids: CASSAGGQNIQYF. In nucleotides, the CDR3 is TGTGCCAGCAGCGCCGGGGGACAGAATATTCAGTACTTC.

This chain links TRBV19 with TRBJ2-6; TRBD2 matches 14 bases. The V gene end was trimmed by 6 bases and the J gene end by 1 base; junction bases not matched to a gene: 2. The CDR3 length is 17 residues. Germline CDR1 is LNHDA and CDR2 is SQIVND (reference sequence). As DNA, the CDR3 is TGTGCCAGTAGGGGACTAGCGGGAGTATCTGGGGCCAACGTCCTGACTTTC. Translating it yields CASRGLAGVSGANVLTF.

Remarks on this clone: This CDR3 is also generated by other DNA sequences in the sample. The V gene is TRBV30, the J gene TRBJ2-5; a weak D match, TRBD1 (6 bases). Per germline, CDR1 GTSNPN and CDR2 SVGIG (reference sequence). The CDR3 has 12 amino acids. V was trimmed by 0 bases and J by 4 bases, leaving 6 bases between them. The CDR3 DNA sequence: TGTGCCTGGAGTGTAGGGGGAGAGACCCAGTACTTC. It specifies CAWSVGGETQYF. Full variable domain (missing parts from reference TRBV30 and TRBJ2-5): SQTIHQWPATLVQPVGSPLSLECTVEGTSNPNLYWYRQAAGRGLQLLFYSVGIGQISSEVPQNLSASRPQDRQFILSSKKLLLSDSGFYLCAWSVGGETQYFGPGTRLLVL.

A few counts support this clone. The chain employs TRBV30 and TRBJ2-7; D is undetermined. Trimming stripped 7 bases from V and 3 bases from J, with 13 bases between. Per germline, CDR1 GTSNPN and CDR2 SVGIG (reference sequence). This CDR3 spans 12 amino acids. CDR3 sequence: CAFTAAGYEQYF. In nucleotides, the CDR3 is TGTGCCTTCACCGCCGCCGGCTACGAGCAGTACTTC.

The chain couples TRBV7-7 to TRBJ2-1, with TRBD1 matching over 7 bases. Germline V gene lookup returns CDR1 SSHAT and CDR2 FNYEAQ (reference sequence). With V trimmed by 5 bases and J by 4 bases, 2 bases remained unmatched. There are 13 residues in the CDR3. The CDR3 sequence is CASSRGQYNEQFF. CDR3 nucleotide sequence: TGTGCCAGCAGCCGGGGACAGTACAATGAGCAGTTCTTC.

This clone was seen a single time. The chain joins TRBV5-1 to TRBJ2-3; D may be TRBD1 (6 bases). Germline V gives CDR1 SGHRS, CDR2 YFSETQ. V lost 2 bases to trimming and J lost 1 base, with 11 bases between them. CDR3 length: 15 residues. The DNA for the CDR3 is TGCGCCAGCAGCTTTGGGGGCTACGGCACAGATACGCAGTATTTT. Translating gives CASSFGGYGTDTQYF.

This chain's CDR3 is CASSLGSGWGHNSNQPQHF. The CDR3 DNA follows: TGTGCCAGCAGCTTAGGCAGTGGGTGGGGACACAATAGCAATCAGCCCCAGCATTTT. This chain links TRBV7-8 with TRBJ1-5; possible D gene TRBD1, 6 bases. Germline CDR1 SGHVS, CDR2 FQNEAQ. Deletions cut 1 base from V and 0 bases from J, with 19 bases between. This CDR3 region has 19 residues.

The chain couples TRBV6-5 to TRBJ2-2, with 9 bases that match TRBD1. The germline V gene encodes CDR1 MNHEY and CDR2 SVGAGI. The CDR3 is made up of 14 amino acids. V shed 6 bases and J 3 bases; nucleotides not matched to a gene: 2. CDR3 amino acids: CASSRDRDTGELFF. For the CDR3, the DNA is TGTGCCAGCAGCAGGGACAGGGACACCGGGGAGCTGTTTTTT.

CDR3 sequence reads: CASSFSGKGAGYEQYF. CDR3 in DNA: TGCGCCAGCAGCTTCTCTGGGAAGGGGGCCGGCTACGAGCAGTACTTC. The rearrangement uses TRBV5-1 and TRBJ2-7; 7 positions agree with TRBD1. Germline V lookup: CDR1 SGHRS, CDR2 YFSETQ. J lost 3 bases, V lost 2 bases, and 11 bases had no gene match. The CDR3 spans 16 residues. Based on the CDR3 plus reference TRBV5-1 and TRBJ2-7, the full variable domain is KAGVTQTPRYLIKTRGQQVTLSCSPISGHRSVSWYQQTPGQGLQFLFEYFSETQRNKGNFPGRFSGRQFSNSRSEMNVSTLELGDSALYLCASSFSGKGAGYEQYFGPGTRLTVT.

The chain is built from TRBV2 and TRBJ2-5; D is tentatively TRBD1 or TRBD2 (5 bases each). This CDR3 is built from 15 residues. Germline CDR1 is SNHLY and CDR2 is FYNNEI. The V end was cut by 3 bases, the J end by 2 bases, with 13 bases between. CDR3 region: CASSDRQGPQETQYF. CDR3 nucleotides: TGTGCCAGCAGTGATAGGCAGGGACCACAAGAGACCCAGTACTTC.

This clone came up many times. V and J are TRBV7-2 and TRBJ1-2, with D maybe TRBD1 (5 bases). V lost 3 bases and J lost 4, with 9 bases in between. Per the germline V gene, CDR1 is SGHTA and CDR2 is FQGNSA. CDR3 length equals 13 residues. CDR3 region: CASSFRDRYGYTF. The CDR3 DNA follows: TGTGCCAGCAGCTTCCGGGACCGCTATGGCTACACCTTC. Looking up the rest from reference TRBV7-2 and TRBJ1-2 gives the full variable domain: GAGVSQSPSNKVTEKGKDVELRCDPISGHTALYWYRQSLGQGLEFLIYFQGNSAPDKSGLPSDRFSAERTGGSVSTLTIQRTQQEDSAVYLCASSFRDRYGYTFGSGTRLTVV.

This clone was counted between two and nine times. The chain employs TRBV18 and TRBJ2-2; D gene unclear. V was pared by 2 bases and J by 4 bases, with 14 bases between. This CDR3 has 16 amino acids. Germline CDR1 is KGHSH and CDR2 is LQKENI. In nucleotides, the CDR3 is TGTGCCAGCTCACCAAAGGATCAACCAAGCACCGGGGAGCTGTTTTTT. Protein product: CASSPKDQPSTGELFF.

The rearrangement joins TRBV25-1 to TRBJ2-7, with TRBD1 matching over 8 bases. V trimming: 8 bases; J trimming: 7 bases; junction bases outside the gene matches: 10. Germline V gene data show CDR1 as MGHDK and CDR2 as SYGVNS. The CDR3 is 13 residues long. The CDR3 here is CASGWTGRGEQYF. The CDR3 DNA is TGTGCCAGCGGGTGGACAGGGCGAGGAGAGCAGTACTTC.

The V gene is TRBV29-1, the J gene TRBJ2-4; 10 nucleotides line up with TRBD1. The length of the CDR3 is 13 residues. Per germline, CDR1 SQVTM and CDR2 ANQGSEA. The V segment lost 1 base and the J segment 11 bases; nucleotides outside the gene matches: 5. The CDR3: CSVEGTGGIVQYF. In DNA form, the CDR3 reads TGCAGCGTTGAAGGGACAGGGGGGATCGTTCAGTACTTC. The full variable domain, with the rest looked up from reference TRBV29-1 and TRBJ2-4, is SAVISQKPSRDICQRGTSLTIQCQVDSQVTMMFWYRQQPGQSLTLIATANQGSEATYESGFVIDKFPISRPNLTFSTLTVSNMSPEDSSIYLCSVEGTGGIVQYFGAGTRLSVL.

This rearrangement joins TRBV10-3 to TRBJ2-3; a possible D gene is TRBD2 (6 bases). The CDR3 covers 14 residues. Trimming removed 9 bases at V and 1 base at J, with 14 bases between. Germline V gene data show CDR1 as ENHRY and CDR2 as SYGVKD. The CDR3 spells CAIRAGRGTDTQYF. The CDR3 DNA sequence: TGTGCCATAAGAGCGGGTCGGGGCACAGATACGCAGTATTTT.

The V call is TRBV19, the J call TRBJ2-7, with TRBD2 as a possible D gene (5 bases). The ends were cut back, 0 bases at V and 0 bases at J, with 9 bases in the middle. From germline, CDR1 is LNHDA and CDR2 SQIVND (reference sequence). CDR3 length: 15 residues. CDR3 sequence (DNA): TGTGCCAGTAGTATAGACCGGGATGGCTCCTACGAGCAGTACTTC. Protein: CASSIDRDGSYEQYF.

J is TRBJ2-7 and V is TRBV5-6; D is unresolved. V was shortened by 2 bases and J by 5 bases, with 11 bases between the two germline ends. This CDR3 region has 13 residues. CDR1 is SGHDT and CDR2 is YYEEEE in the germline V gene. CDR3 amino acids: CASSLRRINEQYF. The CDR3 coding sequence is TGTGCCAGCAGCTTACGTAGAATCAACGAGCAGTACTTC.

The rearrangement links TRBV7-2 to TRBJ2-1, with TRBD2 matching 9 bases. V dropped 5 bases and J dropped 6; count of bases not matched to a gene: 8. The CDR3 has 15 residues. Germline lookup yields CDR1 SGHTA and CDR2 FQGNSA. The CDR3 nucleotides read TGTGCCAGCAGCCTAACCGGGACTAGCCTCAATGAGCAGTTCTTC. Its translation: CASSLTGTSLNEQFF.

V is TRBV7-2 and J is TRBJ1-4, with D perhaps TRBD1 (6 bases). The V end lost 10 bases, the J end lost 1 base, and 16 bases lay between the germline ends. CDR1 and CDR2 from the germline V gene are SGHTA and FQGNSA. This CDR3 is built from 15 residues. The CDR3 loop reads CATAIGGVTNEKLFF. In nucleotides, the CDR3 is TGTGCCACCGCCATAGGGGGGGTAACTAATGAAAAACTGTTTTTT.

The chain uses TRBV5-1 and TRBJ1-1; TRBD1 is a possible D gene (6 bases). This CDR3 contains 15 residues. V lost 0 bases, J lost 4 bases, and 13 bases lay in between. Germline loops: CDR1 SGHRS, CDR2 YFSETQ. The CDR3 loop reads CASSLVTGGITEAFF. The CDR3 DNA reads TGCGCCAGCAGCTTGGTGACAGGAGGTATCACTGAAGCTTTCTTT.

This rearrangement joins TRBV6-6 to TRBJ2-1, with D tentatively TRBD1 (6 bases). CDR1 and CDR2 from the germline V gene are MNHNY and SVGAGI (reference sequence). This CDR3 region has 14 residues. Trimming took off 5 bases at V and 4 bases at J, with 12 bases between the two ends. As DNA, the CDR3 is TGTGCCAGCAGTGGACAGACCCTGTACAATGAGCAGTTCTTC. Amino acid sequence: CASSGQTLYNEQFF.

V is TRBV18 and J is TRBJ1-5, with D perhaps TRBD1 (6 bases). The CDR3 extends over 16 amino acids. The V and J ends lost 6 bases and 6 bases respectively, with 21 bases between them. Germline V CDR1 and CDR2: KGHSH, LQKENI. CDR3 sequence (DNA): TGTGCCAGCTCGGACGTATTAAAAGGGGGAGGTCAGCCCCAGCATTTT. It yields the protein CASSDVLKGGGQPQHF.

Here the CDR3 reads CASSPPGNQGEKLFF. CDR3 in DNA: TGTGCCAGCTCACCTCCGGGGAACCAAGGTGAAAAACTGTTTTTT. This chain links TRBV18 with TRBJ1-4; D remains ambiguous. The CDR3 totals 15 residues. The germline V gene encodes CDR1 KGHSH and CDR2 LQKENI. Trimming took 3 bases from V and 7 from J, leaving 15 bases between them.

This clone was counted a few times. J is TRBJ2-1 and V is TRBV28; 7 positions agree with TRBD2. After removal of 4 bases from V and 2 bases from J, the junction contained 11 bases not matched to a gene. This CDR3 has 17 residues. Germline V gene data show CDR1 as MDHEN and CDR2 as SYDVKM. DNA of the CDR3: TGTGCCAGCAGTTCCCTTCTTCGGGAGGTGACCTACAATGAGCAGTTCTTC. It codes for CASSSLLREVTYNEQFF.

This rearrangement joins TRBV29-1 to TRBJ2-5; D may be TRBD1 (6 bases). Germline assignment: CDR1 SQVTM and CDR2 ANQGSEA. The V gene lost 7 bases and the J gene lost 1 base, with 16 bases spanning the gap. CDR3 length: 14 residues. CDR3 loop: CSAVPGHAQETQYF. The CDR3 DNA reads TGCAGCGCGGTCCCGGGACATGCCCAAGAGACCCAGTACTTC.

This chain links TRBV7-3 with TRBJ2-5, with unresolved D. The CDR3 is 14 amino acids. V was cut by 5 bases and J by 5 bases, with 15 bases left in between. Germline V gene lookup returns CDR1 SGHTA and CDR2 FQGTGA. The CDR3 bases are TGTGCCAGCAGCCCCCGAGGAACGCGGGAGACCCAGTACTTC. Amino acids: CASSPRGTRETQYF. The complete variable domain, with remaining parts taken from reference TRBV7-3 and TRBJ2-5, reads GAGVSQTPSNKVTEKGKYVELRCDPISGHTALYWYRQSLGQGPEFLIYFQGTGAADDSGLPNDRFFAVRPEGSVSTLKIQRTERGDSAVYLCASSPRGTRETQYFGPGTRLLVL.

The count of this clone is one. This chain uses TRBV30 with TRBJ1-4, with TRBD1 as a possible D gene (5 bases). The CDR3 has 13 residues. The V gene's germline CDR1 is GTSNPN and CDR2 SVGIG (reference sequence). Trimming cost V 5 bases and J 2 bases, with 9 bases left between them. CDR3: CAWEGTTNEKLFF. The CDR3 coding sequence is TGTGCCTGGGAGGGGACCACTAATGAAAAACTGTTTTTT.

The V and J genes are TRBV28 and TRBJ2-3; D is ambiguous. Trimming stripped 5 bases from V and 9 bases from J, with 15 bases between. The CDR3 has 13 residues. Germline V gives CDR1 MDHEN, CDR2 SYDVKM. CDR3 DNA sequence: TGTGCCAGCAGTGCCTTCGGACCCCTGACGCAGTATTTT. Its translation is CASSAFGPLTQYF. Complete variable domain (other parts from reference TRBV28 and TRBJ2-3): DVKVTQSSRYLVKRTGEKVFLECVQDMDHENMFWYRQDPGLGLRLIYFSYDVKMKEKGDIPEGYSVSREKKERFSLILESASTNQTSMYLCASSAFGPLTQYFGPGTRLTVL.

The J gene is TRBJ2-1, the V gene TRBV7-3; no reliable D call. The CDR3 consists of 14 residues. CDR1 SGHTA and CDR2 FQGTGA come from the germline V gene. Trimming left V 1 base short and J 4 bases short, with 8 bases between. The CDR3, as DNA: TGTGCCAGCAGCTTAAATGCAGGATACAATGAGCAGTTCTTC. It codes for CASSLNAGYNEQFF. The full variable domain, in which reference TRBV7-3 and TRBJ2-1 provide the parts outside the CDR3, is GAGVSQTPSNKVTEKGKYVELRCDPISGHTALYWYRQSLGQGPEFLIYFQGTGAADDSGLPNDRFFAVRPEGSVSTLKIQRTERGDSAVYLCASSLNAGYNEQFFGPGTRLTVL.

Turning to this clone: The sample holds other DNA sequences that translate to the same CDR3. The V gene is TRBV5-1, the J gene TRBJ2-3; D call uncertain. The V and J ends lost 2 bases and 6 bases respectively, with 10 bases between them. CDR1 is SGHRS and CDR2 is YFSETQ in the germline V gene. The CDR3 extends over 13 amino acids. The CDR3 DNA reads TGCGCCAGCAGCTTAGTCCCTGGGGATACGCAGTATTTT. Translating gives CASSLVPGDTQYF.